The present T cell receptor beta chain was sequenced within a study of cytomegalovirus exposure and HLA in healthy donors. The V gene's germline CDR1 is MNHNY and CDR2 SVGAGI (reference sequence). This CDR3 region has 15 residues. A note on this clone: Compared with germline, one end of the junction differs, possibly owing to a read error.

13 Jbeta primers and 60 Vbeta primers were used for the PCR. TCRdb's copy holds only in-frame clones and misses some; the assay was immunoSEQ multiplex PCR. The sample carries around 160,000 clones, 68% recorded once. The rearrangement joins TRBV6-6 to TRBJ1-5; 8 bases agree with TRBD1. The sequenced material came from PBMCs. The receptor comes from a woman in her thirties or forties in good health and CMV-seropositive. CDR3 sequence: CASRNPGQAVQPQNF. For the CDR3, the DNA is TGTGCCAGCAGGAATCCGGGACAGGCGGTTCAGCCCCAGAATTTT.